This T cell receptor beta chain was observed in a study of T cell responses to AZD1222 COVID-19 vaccine. This CDR3 comprises 15 residues. J was trimmed by 1 base and V by 7 bases; bases with no gene match: 9. CDR1 is LNHDA and CDR2 is SQIVND in the germline V gene (reference sequence). Pooled in the analysis were second doses at about 4 or about 12 weeks. TCRdb's copy holds only in-frame clones and misses some; the assay was immunoSEQ multiplex PCR. The sample records approximately 150,000 clones, approximately 89% being singletons. The study, taken as a whole, reports: Clonal diversity may have been underestimated in mostly white British donors.

Concerning this clone: Its antigen remains unidentified.

The TCR was taken from an adult who received the AZD1222 COVID-19 vaccine. The chain uses TRBV19 and TRBJ1-1, with 7 nucleotides matching TRBD1. The source was peripheral blood, collected 28 days after the second AZD1222 dose. The CDR3 DNA reads as TGTGCCAGTACTGGACCGGGACAGACGAACACTGAAGCTTTCTTT. Translated, it gives CASTGPGQTNTEAFF.